This T cell receptor (beta chain) comes out of a study of blood T cell repertoires in COVID-19. In its sample, this clone was seen a few times. This CDR3 has 13 amino acids. Germline CDR1 reads SGHAT; CDR2 reads FQNNGV. V was shortened by 2 bases and J by 1 base, with 6 bases between the two germline ends. TCRdb's table, derived via immunoSEQ multiplex PCR, lists solely in-frame clones and lacks some. Found here are roughly 170,000 clones, 84% of them singletons; the top ten hold 6.5% to 8.5%. The genes are TRBV11-2 and TRBJ2-7; D remains ambiguous. The receptor was derived from a human donor in a cohort sampled during active COVID-19. Sequencing used peripheral blood. This CDR3 is CASSLTVSYEQYF. CDR3 in DNA: TGTGCCAGCAGCTTAACGGTGTCCTACGAGCAGTACTTC.